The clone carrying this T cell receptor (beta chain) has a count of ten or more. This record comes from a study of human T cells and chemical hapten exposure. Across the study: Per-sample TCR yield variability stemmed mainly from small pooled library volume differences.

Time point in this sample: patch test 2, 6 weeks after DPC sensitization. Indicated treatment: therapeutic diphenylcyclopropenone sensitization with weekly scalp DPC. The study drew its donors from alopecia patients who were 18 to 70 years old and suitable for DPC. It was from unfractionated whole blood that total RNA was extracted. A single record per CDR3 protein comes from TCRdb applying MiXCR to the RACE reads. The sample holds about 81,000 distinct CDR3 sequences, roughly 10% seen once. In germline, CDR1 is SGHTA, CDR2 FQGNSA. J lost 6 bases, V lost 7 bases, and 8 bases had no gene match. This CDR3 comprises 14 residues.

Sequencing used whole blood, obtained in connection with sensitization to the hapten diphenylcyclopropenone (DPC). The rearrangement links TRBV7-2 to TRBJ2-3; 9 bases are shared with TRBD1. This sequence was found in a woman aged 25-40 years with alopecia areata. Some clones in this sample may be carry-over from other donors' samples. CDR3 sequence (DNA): TGTGCCAGCATGCCACAGGGGGCGCCGGATACGCAGTATTTT. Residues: CASMPQGAPDTQYF.